These 23 T cell receptor beta chains were all obtained from the same sample, sequenced in a study of identical twins. TCRdb re-called the 5' RACE reads through MiXCR, storing one row per CDR3 protein. This repertoire shows 250,000 or so distinct CDR3 sequences, roughly 7% found once; its top ten account for around 3.4%. This same sample was also taken into another study, of yellow fever vaccine responses in identical twins.

Sequenced sample: memory (CD45RO+) T cells sorted from blood. All receptors derive from a woman under 30 in good health.

This rearrangement joins TRBV20-1 to TRBJ2-1, with 10 bases matching TRBD2. CDR3 length: 14 amino acids. Germline V lookup: CDR1 DFQATT, CDR2 SNEGSKA (reference sequence). The chain's CDR3 is CRALAGALYNEQFF. The CDR3 DNA reads as TGCAGGGCTCTAGCGGGAGCACTTTACAATGAGCAGTTCTTC.

The chain joins TRBV19 to TRBJ2-1; D unresolved. The V gene lost 4 bases and the J gene lost 0 bases, with 16 bases spanning the gap. The germline CDR1 and CDR2 sequences are LNHDA and SQIVND (reference sequence). This CDR3 has 17 amino acids. The CDR3 DNA reads as TGTGCCAGTAGTAGAGACCAGACCTCCAGCTCCTACAATGAGCAGTTCTTC. Translating gives CASSRDQTSSSYNEQFF.

This clonotype is a singleton in its sample. This chain uses TRBV20-1 with TRBJ1-1, with D perhaps TRBD1 (5 bases). Germline assignment: CDR1 DFQATT and CDR2 SNEGSKA (reference sequence). The CDR3 sequence is 14 residues long. V was clipped by 0 bases and J by 6 bases, with 14 bases between them. In DNA form, the CDR3 reads TGCAGTGCTAGAGATTGGGGGGGGATCGCTGAAGCTTTCTTT. This gives the protein CSARDWGGIAEAFF.

This clonotype was counted many times. The chain recombines TRBV20-1 with TRBJ1-6, with D perhaps matching TRBD1 (6 bases). Trimming cost V 3 bases and J 7 bases, with 19 bases left between them. The CDR3 extends over 16 amino acids. Germline values: CDR1 DFQATT, CDR2 SNEGSKA (reference sequence). The CDR3 region is CSASPPGGRLNSPLHF. The CDR3 DNA is TGCAGTGCTAGTCCCCCCGGGGGGCGGTTGAATTCACCCCTCCACTTT.

This clonotype was picked up many times. The J gene is TRBJ1-1, the V gene TRBV12-3 or TRBV12-4; D possibly corresponds to TRBD1 (6 bases). Trimming removed 3 bases at V and 4 bases at J, with 15 bases between. The CDR3 extends over 15 amino acids. The CDR3 nucleotides are TGTGCCAGCAGTTTCGGGGGGCTCCCGGCCACTGAAGCTTTCTTT. Its protein is CASSFGGLPATEAFF.

A few counts support this clonotype. The chain employs TRBV10-2 and TRBJ1-4, with D perhaps TRBD1 (5 bases). Germline V CDR1 and CDR2: WSHSY, SAAADI. Trimming stripped 2 bases from V and 3 bases from J, with 19 bases between. The length of the CDR3 is 18 residues. CDR3 bases: TGCGCCAGCAGTGAGCTGGGGCAGGGATTTGGAGCTAATGAAAAACTGTTTTTT. As protein: CASSELGQGFGANEKLFF.

V usage is TRBV14 and J usage is TRBJ2-1; D is uncertain. The germline V gene encodes CDR1 SGHDN and CDR2 FVKESK. Trimming took off 4 bases at V and 0 bases at J, with 10 bases between the two ends. The CDR3 extends over 15 amino acids. CDR3 loop: CASSLPGSSYNEQFF. In DNA form, the CDR3 reads TGTGCCAGCAGCCTTCCTGGAAGCTCCTACAATGAGCAGTTCTTC. The complete variable domain, with remaining parts taken from reference TRBV14 and TRBJ2-1, reads EAGVTQFPSHSVIEKGQTVTLRCDPISGHDNLYWYRRVMGKEIKFLLHFVKESKQDESGMPNNRFLAERTGGTYSTLKVQPAELEDSGVYFCASSLPGSSYNEQFFGPGTRLTVL.

This clonotype was detected only a few times. The rearrangement links TRBV29-1 to TRBJ2-2, with D unresolved. Deletions cut 4 bases from V and 2 bases from J, with 11 bases between. The CDR3 loop spans 14 amino acids. Germline V gene sequence: CDR1 SQVTM, CDR2 ANQGSEA. Written as DNA, the CDR3 is TGCAGCGTTGTCGGTGACAAAAACACCGGGGAGCTGTTTTTT. Residues: CSVVGDKNTGELFF.

As for this clonotype: The junction differs from germline at one of its ends, possibly a read error. The chain employs TRBV12-3 or TRBV12-4 and TRBJ2-2; 10 positions agree with TRBD2. The CDR3 totals 16 residues. The DNA of the CDR3 is TGTGCCAGCACCCTACTAGCGGGGATGAACGCCGGGGAGCTGTTTTTT. It specifies CASTLLAGMNAGELFF.

This clonotype has ten or more counts. The rearrangement uses TRBV25-1 and TRBJ1-1; possible D gene TRBD1, 5 bases. The CDR3 is made up of 13 amino acids. The germline V and J ends were trimmed by 4 bases and 8 bases, with 14 bases remaining between them. Per germline, CDR1 MGHDK and CDR2 SYGVNS. The CDR3 loop is CASSVSGGREAFF. CDR3 in DNA: TGTGCCAGCAGTGTCTCTGGGGGTAGGGAAGCTTTCTTT.

J is TRBJ2-7 and V is TRBV15; 9 bases agree with TRBD2. Germline V gene data show CDR1 as LNHNV and CDR2 as YYDKDF (reference sequence). The CDR3 length is 13 residues. J gave up 1 base and V 6 bases, and 1 base lay outside the gene matches. The CDR3 nucleotides read TGTGCCACCAGGACTAGCGGATCCTACGAGCAGTACTTC. Amino acids: CATRTSGSYEQYF.

This clonotype occurred a few times. The CDR3 DNA reads TGTGCCAGCAGCCCTTCCGGGCGGGGCGAGCAGTACGTC. The encoded protein is CASSPSGRGEQYV. This chain joins TRBV6-6 and TRBJ2-7; perhaps TRBD2 as D (6 bases). The CDR3 is made up of 13 amino acids. Germline V CDR1 and CDR2: MNHNY, SVGAGI (reference sequence). V was pared by 6 bases and J by 6 bases, with 15 bases between.

The chain carries TRBV20-1 and TRBJ1-1; no clear D gene. CDR3 size: 15 residues. V was trimmed by 1 base and J by 0 bases, leaving 12 bases between them. Looked up from germline, CDR1 is DFQATT and CDR2 is SNEGSKA (reference sequence). The CDR3 DNA reads as TGCAGTGCTAGAGCAAAAGAGACTCTGAACACTGAAGCTTTCTTT. Encoded protein: CSARAKETLNTEAFF.

The table lists this clonotype with a few counts. J is TRBJ2-5 and V is TRBV12-3 or TRBV12-4; D is uncertain. The CDR3 is made up of 10 amino acids. The V and J ends lost 8 bases and 2 bases respectively, with 3 bases between them. The CDR3 nucleotides read TGTGCCAGCGGGCAAGAGACCCAGTACTTC. Translation: CASGQETQYF.

This clonotype was seen ten or more times. The chain employs TRBV3-1 and TRBJ2-2; D is uncertain. The CDR3 totals 15 residues. The germline V gene encodes CDR1 LGHDT and CDR2 YNNKEL (reference sequence). V was clipped by 1 base and J by 3 bases, with 9 bases between them. CDR3 loop: CASSQGGTHTGELFF. For the CDR3, the DNA is TGTGCCAGCAGCCAAGGTGGAACACACACCGGGGAGCTGTTTTTT.

This clonotype turned up a few times. The chain links TRBV6-1 to TRBJ1-1; TRBD1 matches at 9 bases. V shed 7 bases and J 3 bases; nucleotides not matched to a gene: 6. From germline, CDR1 is MNHNS and CDR2 SASEGT. This CDR3 has 14 residues. CDR3 in DNA: TGTGCCAGCAAAAAACAGGGGGCGGACACTGAAGCTTTCTTT. Its translation is CASKKQGADTEAFF.

This clonotype was counted a few times. The CDR3 nucleotides read TGTGCCAGCAGCTTACTTCTTAGCGGGGGGGCAGAAGATACGCAGTATTTT. This sequence encodes CASSLLLSGGAEDTQYF. The rearrangement links TRBV7-8 to TRBJ2-3; 11 nucleotides agree with TRBD2. With V trimmed by 2 bases and J by 5 bases, 9 bases remained unmatched. In germline, CDR1 is SGHVS, CDR2 FQNEAQ. The length of the CDR3 is 17 residues. Looking up the rest from reference TRBV7-8 and TRBJ2-3 gives the full variable domain: GAGVSQSPRYKVAKRGQDVALRCDPISGHVSLFWYQQALGQGPEFLTYFQNEAQLDKSGLPSDRFFAERPEGSVSTLKIQRTQQEDSAVYLCASSLLLSGGAEDTQYFGPGTRLTVL.

This clonotype was counted a few times. The chain joins TRBV11-1 to TRBJ2-3; perhaps TRBD2 as D (5 bases). This CDR3 is 18 amino acids long. Germline CDR1 SGHAT, CDR2 FQDESV (reference sequence). The V and J ends lost 0 bases and 3 bases respectively, with 19 bases between them. CDR3 sequence: CASSLATGWRRGTDTQYF. The CDR3 bases are TGTGCCAGCAGCTTAGCGACGGGATGGAGGAGAGGAACAGATACGCAGTATTTT. Full variable domain (outside the CDR3, taken from reference TRBV11-1 and TRBJ2-3): EAEVAQSPRYKITEKSQAVAFWCDPISGHATLYWYRQILGQGPELLVQFQDESVVDDSQLPKDRFSAERLKGVDSTLKIQPAELGDSAMYLCASSLATGWRRGTDTQYFGPGTRLTVL.

V is TRBV10-3 and J is TRBJ2-2, with a weak D call TRBD1 (7 bases). The ends were cut back, 6 bases at V and 5 bases at J, with 10 bases in the middle. Per the germline V gene, CDR1 is ENHRY and CDR2 is SYGVKD. The CDR3 runs to 13 residues. The CDR3 DNA sequence: TGTGCCATCAGGCCAGGGGGGACCGGGGAGCTGTTTTTT. As protein: CAIRPGGTGELFF.

The rearrangement uses TRBV9 and TRBJ1-1, with D maybe TRBD1 (6 bases). The CDR3 is 18 residues long. With 4 bases removed from V and 0 bases from J, the gap between germline ends came to 22 bases. The germline gives CDR1 SGDLS, CDR2 YYNGEE. This CDR3 is CASSPRVAGQPMNTEAFF. As DNA, the CDR3 is TGTGCCAGCAGCCCCCGAGTAGCCGGACAGCCTATGAACACTGAAGCTTTCTTT.

The chain combines TRBV20-1 with TRBJ1-6; no reliable D call. V shed 6 bases and J shed 0 bases, with 15 bases lying between them. This CDR3 spans 16 amino acids. CDR1 is DFQATT, CDR2 SNEGSKA, per germline (reference sequence). For the CDR3, the DNA is TGCAGTGCAGTAGCGGCTAGAGGCTCCTATAATTCACCCCTCCACTTT. This gives the protein CSAVAARGSYNSPLHF.

The CDR3: CASSRSILRPEAFF. Here the CDR3 DNA reads TGTGCCAGCAGCCGAAGTATCCTACGCCCTGAAGCTTTCTTT. The V call is TRBV7-9, the J call TRBJ1-1; no clear D gene. Germline values: CDR1 SEHNR, CDR2 FQNEAQ (reference sequence). This CDR3 spans 14 amino acids. V dropped 5 bases and J dropped 6 bases, with 16 bases sitting between them.

Ten or more counts support this clonotype. The gene calls are TRBV4-1 and TRBJ1-1; no clear D. CDR3 length: 13 amino acids. Germline-derived CDR1 and CDR2 are MGHRA and YSYEKL. Between the trimmed V and J ends, which lost 6 bases and 4 bases, there was a span of 12 bases. The CDR3 sequence is CASRDFSVTEAFF. The DNA for the CDR3 is TGCGCCAGCAGAGACTTCAGCGTCACTGAAGCTTTCTTT.